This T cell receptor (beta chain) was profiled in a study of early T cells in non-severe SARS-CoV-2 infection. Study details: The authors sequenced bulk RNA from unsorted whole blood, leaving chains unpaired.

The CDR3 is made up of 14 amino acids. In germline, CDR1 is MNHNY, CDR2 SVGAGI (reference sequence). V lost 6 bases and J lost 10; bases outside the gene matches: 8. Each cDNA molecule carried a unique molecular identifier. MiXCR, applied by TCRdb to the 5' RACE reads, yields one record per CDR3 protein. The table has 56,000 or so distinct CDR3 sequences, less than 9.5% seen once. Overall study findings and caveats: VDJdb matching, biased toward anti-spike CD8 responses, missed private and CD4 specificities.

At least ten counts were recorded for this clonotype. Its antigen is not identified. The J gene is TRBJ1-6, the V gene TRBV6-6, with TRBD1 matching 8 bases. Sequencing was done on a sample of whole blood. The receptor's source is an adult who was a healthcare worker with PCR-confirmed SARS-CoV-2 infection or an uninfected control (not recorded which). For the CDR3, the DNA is TGTGCCAGCAGCCCAGGGGGCCCACGGTCACCCCTCCACTTT. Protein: CASSPGGPRSPLHF.